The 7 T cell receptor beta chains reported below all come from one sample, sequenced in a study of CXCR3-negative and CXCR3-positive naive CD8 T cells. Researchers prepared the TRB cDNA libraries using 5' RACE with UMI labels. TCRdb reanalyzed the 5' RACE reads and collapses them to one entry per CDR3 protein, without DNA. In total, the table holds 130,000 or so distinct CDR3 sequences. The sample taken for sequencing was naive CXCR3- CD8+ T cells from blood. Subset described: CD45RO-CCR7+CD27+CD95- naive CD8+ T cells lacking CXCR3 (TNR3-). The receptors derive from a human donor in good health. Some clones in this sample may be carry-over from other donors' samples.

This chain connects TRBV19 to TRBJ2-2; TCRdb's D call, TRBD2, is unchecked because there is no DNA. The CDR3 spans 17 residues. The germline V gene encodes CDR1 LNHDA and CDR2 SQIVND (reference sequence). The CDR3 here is CASRRASGLSNTGELFF.

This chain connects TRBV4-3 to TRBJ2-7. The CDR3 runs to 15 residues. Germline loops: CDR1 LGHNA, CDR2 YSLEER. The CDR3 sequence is CAGSQGHPSSYEQYF.

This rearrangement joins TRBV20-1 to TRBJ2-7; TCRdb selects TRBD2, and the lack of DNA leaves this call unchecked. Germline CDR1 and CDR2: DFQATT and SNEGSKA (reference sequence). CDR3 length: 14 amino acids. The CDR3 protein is CSATGLAASYEQYF.

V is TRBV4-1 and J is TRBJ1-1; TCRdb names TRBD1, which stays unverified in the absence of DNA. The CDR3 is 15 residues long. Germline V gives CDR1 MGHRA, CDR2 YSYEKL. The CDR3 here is CASSQSLGAGAEAFF.

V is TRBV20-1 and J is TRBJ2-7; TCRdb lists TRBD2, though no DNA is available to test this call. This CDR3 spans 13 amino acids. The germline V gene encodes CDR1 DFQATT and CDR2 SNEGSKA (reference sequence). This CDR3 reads CSAHGTSFYEQYF.

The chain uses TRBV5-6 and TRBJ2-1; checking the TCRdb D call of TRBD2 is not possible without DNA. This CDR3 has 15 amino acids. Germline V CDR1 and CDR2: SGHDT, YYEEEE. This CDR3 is CASSLGGTFYNEQFF. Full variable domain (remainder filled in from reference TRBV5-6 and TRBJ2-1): DAGVTQSPTHLIKTRGQQVTLRCSPKSGHDTVSWYQQALGQGPQFIFQYYEEEERQRGNFPDRFSGHQFPNYSSELNVNALLLGDSALYLCASSLGGTFYNEQFFGPGTRLTVL.

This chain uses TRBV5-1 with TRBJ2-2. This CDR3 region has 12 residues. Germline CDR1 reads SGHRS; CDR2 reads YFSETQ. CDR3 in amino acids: CASSLFAGELFF.